This TCR beta chain came from a study of human T cells and chemical hapten exposure. Study-level information: Affected patients, primarily female, had alopecia areata, totalis or universalis.

Only a few counts were recorded for this clonotype. The CDR3 is 13 amino acids. Germline V gives CDR1 MDHEN, CDR2 SYDVKM. Trimming shortened V by 5 bases and J by 1 base, and 8 bases separated the two germline ends. Sample time point: patch test 1, 2 weeks after DPC sensitization. The treatment denotes: therapeutic diphenylcyclopropenone sensitization with weekly scalp DPC. Drawing of blood took place ahead of applying each patch test. Total RNA was isolated from whole blood that had not been fractionated. TCRdb passed the RACE reads through MiXCR, listing each CDR3 protein once. The repertoire includes around 160,000 distinct CDR3 sequences, around 15% of them detected once, and 1.7% sits in the top ten.

This TCR came from a woman between 25 and 40 years old with alopecia areata. Some clones in this sample may be carry-over from other donors' samples. The V gene is TRBV28, the J gene TRBJ2-5; D might be TRBD1 or TRBD2, each matching 6 bases. The sequenced sample was whole blood, obtained in connection with sensitization to the hapten diphenylcyclopropenone (DPC). CDR3 in DNA: TGTGCCAGCAGTGGGGGGCTCCAAGAGACCCAGTACTTC. This translates into CASSGGLQETQYF.